Below, 28 T cell receptor beta chains from the same sample are listed, as sequenced in a study of shared clonotypes between healthy human individuals. Clones were read by immunoSEQ multiplex PCR, and TCRdb kept only the in-frame ones, dropping some. The top ten clones hold 10% to 15% of a sample with about 480,000 clones, 79% of them seen once. The specimen was PBMCs. The receptors originated from a woman in her forties in good health. Some clones in this sample may be carry-over from other donors' samples.

The gene calls are TRBV14 and TRBJ2-3; 10 nucleotides line up with TRBD2. V lost 4 bases and J lost 1; bases outside the gene matches: 5. From germline, CDR1 is SGHDN and CDR2 FVKESK. CDR3 length: 16 amino acids. The CDR3 region is CASSLRTSGRTDTQYF. CDR3 sequence (DNA): TGTGCCAGCAGCCTTAGGACTAGCGGCCGCACAGATACGCAGTATTTT.

The rearrangement links TRBV28 to TRBJ2-3, with D uncertain. The CDR3 spans 16 residues. The V end was cut by 6 bases, the J end by 1 base, with 17 bases between. Germline CDR1 and CDR2: MDHEN and SYDVKM. This CDR3 is CASSSPRASGTDTQYF. The CDR3 region has the DNA TGTGCCAGCAGCAGCCCCCGGGCGAGTGGCACAGATACGCAGTATTTT.

This clone was seen just once. This chain joins TRBV29-1 and TRBJ1-1; D remains unclear. Per germline, CDR1 SQVTM and CDR2 ANQGSEA. Trimming pared 6 bases from V and 1 base from J, leaving 9 bases between. CDR3 size: 12 residues. The CDR3 loop is CSVVRQNTEAFF. CDR3 in DNA: TGCAGCGTCGTCAGACAGAACACTGAAGCTTTCTTT.

The chain carries TRBV5-3 and TRBJ2-7; weak D call: TRBD2 (6 bases). TRBV5-3 is an ORF; its function is uncertain. The germline V and J ends were trimmed by 4 bases and 5 bases, with 16 bases remaining between them. This CDR3 is 14 amino acids long. The CDR3 DNA sequence: TGTGCCAGAAGCCCCCGGGACTCTCCCAACGAGCAGTACTTC. This codes for CARSPRDSPNEQYF.

This chain connects TRBV6-6 to TRBJ1-1; possible D gene TRBD1, 5 bases. Looked up from germline, CDR1 is MNHNY and CDR2 is SVGAGI (reference sequence). The V and J ends lost 0 bases and 2 bases respectively, with 13 bases between them. CDR3 length: 16 amino acids. The CDR3 DNA sequence: TGTGCCAGCAGTTACTCCTACTCGGGGGGAAACACTGAAGCTTTCTTT. Translated: CASSYSYSGGNTEAFF.

The chain uses TRBV18 and TRBJ1-1, with TRBD1 matching over 12 bases. Trimming removed 4 bases from V and 10 bases from J; junction bases left unmatched: 13. This CDR3 has 16 residues. Germline assignment: CDR1 KGHSH and CDR2 LQKENI. The CDR3 nucleotides are TGTGCCAGCTCACTGGCCGGGACAGGGGGCTGGAGTGTAGCTTTCTTT. Translation: CASSLAGTGGWSVAFF.

The chain joins TRBV7-9 to TRBJ2-7; TRBD2 agrees at 8 bases. V lost 8 bases and J lost 7; bases outside the gene matches: 13. The CDR3 consists of 14 residues. Germline V gene lookup returns CDR1 SEHNR and CDR2 FQNEAQ (reference sequence). The CDR3 region has the DNA TGTGCCAGCGCCAGGACTAGCCAACAAGGGGAGCAGTACTTC. It codes for CASARTSQQGEQYF.

The V call is TRBV5-4, the J call TRBJ2-1; 7 bases align to TRBD2. The CDR3 length is 15 residues. The ends lost 2 bases at V and 5 bases at J; junction bases unmatched: 7. The germline gives CDR1 SGHNT, CDR2 YYREEE (reference sequence). The CDR3 loop is CASSFVLAVNNEQFF. The CDR3 nucleotides are TGTGCCAGCAGCTTTGTTCTAGCGGTTAACAATGAGCAGTTCTTC.

This clone has at least ten counts. The CDR3 DNA reads as TGTGCCTGGAGGGGCGGTGTCTCGGGCACCGGGGAGCTGTTTTTT. Translated, it gives CAWRGGVSGTGELFF. The chain joins TRBV30 to TRBJ2-2; no reliable D call. V dropped 3 bases and J dropped 4 bases, with 15 bases sitting between them. The length of the CDR3 is 15 residues. CDR1 is GTSNPN and CDR2 is SVGIG in the germline V gene (reference sequence).

This chain connects TRBV7-9 to TRBJ2-1; 16 nucleotides line up with TRBD2. V lost 6 bases and J lost 9; bases outside the gene matches: 5. The germline V gene has CDR1 SEHNR and CDR2 FQNEAQ (reference sequence). The CDR3 length is 15 residues. CDR3: CASRPGLAGGGEQFF. As DNA, the CDR3 is TGTGCCAGCAGACCGGGACTAGCGGGAGGGGGTGAGCAGTTCTTC. The variable domain in full, completed from reference TRBV7-9 and TRBJ2-1, reads DTGVSQNPRHKITKRGQNVTFRCDPISEHNRLYWYRQTLGQGPEFLTYFQNEAQLEKSRLLSDRFSAERPKGSFSTLEIQRTEQGDSAMYLCASRPGLAGGGEQFFGPGTRLTVL.

This chain uses TRBV13 with TRBJ2-2; a weak D match, TRBD2 (6 bases). The germline gives CDR1 PRHDT, CDR2 FYEKMQ (reference sequence). V shed 0 bases and J shed 2 bases, with 16 bases lying between them. The CDR3 runs to 18 residues. In DNA form, the CDR3 reads TGTGCCAGCAGCTTAGGCCTTCGGGTAGCGGCAAACACCGGGGAGCTGTTTTTT. Its translation: CASSLGLRVAANTGELFF.

This clone was seen a few times. The chain employs TRBV6-4 and TRBJ2-3; TRBD1 or TRBD2 may be the D gene (5 bases each). Germline lookup yields CDR1 MRHNA and CDR2 SNTAGT. CDR3 length: 13 amino acids. Trimming shortened V by 0 bases and J by 6 bases, and 7 bases separated the two germline ends. DNA of the CDR3: TGTGCCAGCAGTGACTCATGGGGGGATACGCAGTATTTT. Protein product: CASSDSWGDTQYF.

The genes are TRBV7-6 and TRBJ2-2; 7 bases agree with TRBD2. The germline gives CDR1 SGHVS, CDR2 FNYEAQ. V was clipped by 0 bases and J by 4 bases; unmatched bases: 11. CDR3 length equals 18 residues. The CDR3 spells CASSLAHSQRDLTGELFF. The DNA of the CDR3 is TGTGCCAGCAGCTTAGCGCACTCCCAGCGGGACCTCACCGGGGAGCTGTTTTTT.

J is TRBJ2-2 and V is TRBV19, with D hard to call. The CDR3 runs to 15 residues. Trimming removed 2 bases at V and 0 bases at J, with 7 bases between. Germline CDR1 is LNHDA and CDR2 is SQIVND (reference sequence). CDR3 in DNA: TGTGCCAGTAGTATAAGGAGCGCGAACACCGGGGAGCTGTTTTTT. This encodes CASSIRSANTGELFF.

The chain joins TRBV19 to TRBJ2-5; 10 bases line up with TRBD2. The J call is in doubt because the DNA end fits TRBJ2-7 better. Germline CDR1 reads LNHDA; CDR2 reads SQIVND (reference sequence). The length of the CDR3 is 16 residues. This CDR3 reads CASSIDLLAGAGEQYF. DNA for the CDR3: TGTGCCAGTAGTATAGATCTCCTAGCGGGAGCGGGCGAGCAGTACTTC.

The J gene is TRBJ2-7, the V gene TRBV28; possibly TRBD1 for D (6 bases). This CDR3 has 11 residues. Germline V gives CDR1 MDHEN, CDR2 SYDVKM. V lost 7 bases and J lost 4, with 8 bases in between. CDR3 in amino acids: CASTDRYEQYF. The CDR3 nucleotides are TGTGCCAGCACCGACAGGTACGAGCAGTACTTC. Full variable domain (missing parts from reference TRBV28 and TRBJ2-7): DVKVTQSSRYLVKRTGEKVFLECVQDMDHENMFWYRQDPGLGLRLIYFSYDVKMKEKGDIPEGYSVSREKKERFSLILESASTNQTSMYLCASTDRYEQYFGPGTRLTVT.

In DNA form, the CDR3 reads TGTGCCAGCAGCCAAGTCAGGGCTGAGACCCAGTACTTC. Translated, it gives CASSQVRAETQYF. The chain joins TRBV7-2 to TRBJ2-5; a weak D match, TRBD1 (5 bases). CDR3 length: 13 residues. With 5 bases removed from V and 5 bases from J, the gap between germline ends came to 12 bases. Germline CDR1 SGHTA, CDR2 FQGNSA.

The gene calls are TRBV5-4 and TRBJ2-1, with TRBD2 identical over 8 bases. V shed 5 bases, J shed 0 bases, and the junction held 10 bases outside the gene matches. Germline V gene data show CDR1 as SGHNT and CDR2 as YYREEE (reference sequence). The CDR3 length is 17 residues. The CDR3 loop is CASRRRAGESSYNEQFF. The DNA of the CDR3 is TGTGCCAGCAGAAGAAGAGCGGGAGAGAGCTCCTACAATGAGCAGTTCTTC.

This rearrangement joins TRBV7-9 to TRBJ2-3, with 14 bases identical to TRBD2. This CDR3 region has 19 residues. Germline V lookup: CDR1 SEHNR, CDR2 FQNEAQ (reference sequence). The J segment lost 2 bases and the V segment lost 5 bases, leaving 12 bases of the junction unmatched. In DNA, the CDR3 is TGTGCCAGCAGCCCGGGACTAGCGGGAGCTGGGGGGGCCACAGATACGCAGTATTTT. This sequence encodes CASSPGLAGAGGATDTQYF.

Turning to this clone: The sample contains more than one DNA sequence encoding this CDR3. V gene TRBV29-1 combines with J gene TRBJ2-1; D perhaps matches TRBD1 (5 bases). The CDR3 runs to 13 residues. Trimming took off 4 bases at V and 5 bases at J, with 12 bases between the two ends. CDR1 is SQVTM, CDR2 ANQGSEA, per germline. The CDR3, as DNA: TGCAGCGTTGGAAGGGGTGGGGACAATGAGCAGTTCTTC. As protein: CSVGRGGDNEQFF.

The chain has TRBV30 and TRBJ2-1; TRBD2 agrees at 12 bases. Germline CDR1 and CDR2: GTSNPN and SVGIG (reference sequence). Trimming took 2 bases from V and 12 from J; bases not matched to a gene: 8. The CDR3 runs 14 residues. This CDR3 reads CAWSPGLAGGRQFF. The CDR3 DNA reads TGTGCCTGGAGTCCTGGGCTAGCGGGAGGGCGGCAGTTCTTC.

This chain joins TRBV5-4 and TRBJ1-2; 7 bases are shared with TRBD1. Trimming cost V 6 bases and J 8 bases; bases outside gene matches: 10. The CDR3 runs 13 residues. In germline, CDR1 is SGHNT, CDR2 YYREEE (reference sequence). CDR3 amino acids: CASTRTGPRGYTF. In nucleotides, the CDR3 is TGTGCCAGCACCCGGACAGGCCCCAGAGGCTACACCTTC.

The chain combines TRBV7-2 with TRBJ2-4, with 9 bases aligning to TRBD1. V trimming: 5 bases; J trimming: 9 bases; junction bases outside the gene matches: 8. The CDR3 is 14 amino acids. Germline V gives CDR1 SGHTA, CDR2 FQGNSA. CDR3 amino acids: CASSQRQGVGIQYF. CDR3 coding DNA: TGTGCCAGCAGCCAAAGACAGGGGGTCGGCATTCAGTACTTC.

This chain connects TRBV19 to TRBJ2-7; D not certain. Germline CDR1 reads LNHDA; CDR2 reads SQIVND (reference sequence). The CDR3 has 9 amino acids. V was clipped by 8 bases and J by 7 bases, with 6 bases between them. CDR3 DNA: TGTGCCAGTCTTATTGAGCAGTACTTC. Amino acids: CASLIEQYF.

This chain connects TRBV18 to TRBJ2-7, with D perhaps matching TRBD2 (5 bases). CDR1 is KGHSH and CDR2 is LQKENI in the germline V gene. This CDR3 region has 15 residues. V was clipped by 4 bases and J by 2 bases, with 15 bases between them. The CDR3 coding sequence is TGTGCCAGCTCACGTGGCCTTCCTAGCACCTACGAGCAGTACTTC. Protein sequence: CASSRGLPSTYEQYF.

The chain uses TRBV10-1 and TRBJ2-5, with 13 bases fitting TRBD2. CDR3 length: 17 residues. In germline, CDR1 is WNHNN, CDR2 SYGVQD (reference sequence). The V segment lost 2 bases and the J segment 5 bases; nucleotides outside the gene matches: 8. As DNA, the CDR3 is TGCGCCAGCAGTGAGGGACTAGCGGGAGTCAATACGGAGACCCAGTACTTC. As protein: CASSEGLAGVNTETQYF.

This rearrangement joins TRBV30 to TRBJ2-7; D possibly corresponds to TRBD2 (6 bases). Germline V lookup: CDR1 GTSNPN, CDR2 SVGIG (reference sequence). V lost 1 base and J 2 bases, leaving 9 bases between the germline ends. CDR3 length equals 13 residues. The CDR3 reads CAWSETGAYEQYF. The CDR3, as DNA: TGTGCCTGGAGTGAGACGGGAGCCTACGAGCAGTACTTC.

The rearrangement links TRBV5-1 to TRBJ2-7, with D possibly matching TRBD2 (6 bases). The germline V gene encodes CDR1 SGHRS and CDR2 YFSETQ. This CDR3 has 18 residues. Trimming took 0 bases from V and 4 from J, leaving 23 bases between them. The CDR3 protein is CASSLGSGLAGRAYEQYF. The CDR3, as DNA: TGCGCCAGCAGCTTGGGGTCGGGTTTGGCGGGACGGGCGTACGAGCAGTACTTC.